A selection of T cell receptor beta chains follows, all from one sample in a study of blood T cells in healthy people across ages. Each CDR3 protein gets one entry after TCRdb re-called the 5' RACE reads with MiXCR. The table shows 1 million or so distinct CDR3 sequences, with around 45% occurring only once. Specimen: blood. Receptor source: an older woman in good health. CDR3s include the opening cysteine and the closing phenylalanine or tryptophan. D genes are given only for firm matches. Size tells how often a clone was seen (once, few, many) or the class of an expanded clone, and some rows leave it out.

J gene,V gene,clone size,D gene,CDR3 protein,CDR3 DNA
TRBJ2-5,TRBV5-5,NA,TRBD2,CASRRRGLAETMQETQYF,TGTGCCAGCAGGCGGAGGGGTCTAGCGGAGACAATGCAAGAGACCCAGTACTTC
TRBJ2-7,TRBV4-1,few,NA,CASSLFRQDPGEQYF,TGCGCCAGCAGCCTCTTCCGACAGGACCCCGGGGAGCAGTACTTC
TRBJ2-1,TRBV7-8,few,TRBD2,CASSLGLAGGAEQFF,TGTGCCAGCAGCTTAGGGCTAGCGGGAGGAGCTGAGCAGTTCTTC
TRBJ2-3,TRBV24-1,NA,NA,CATSAGADTQYF,TGTGCCACCAGTGCGGGGGCAGATACGCAGTATTTT
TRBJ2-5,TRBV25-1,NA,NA,CASSPNPRAIKRNETQYF,TGTGCCAGCAGCCCCAATCCTCGGGCCATAAAAAGAAACGAGACCCAGTACTTC
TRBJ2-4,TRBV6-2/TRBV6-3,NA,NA,CASSYRGQPGAQNIQYF,TGTGCCAGCAGTTACAGAGGACAGCCAGGGGCGCAAAACATTCAGTACTTC
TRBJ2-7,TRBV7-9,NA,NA,CASSLEGRHEQYF,TGTGCCAGCAGCTTAGAGGGGCGCCATGAGCAGTACTTC
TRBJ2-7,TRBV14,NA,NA,CASSQGRLATYEQYF,TGTGCCAGCAGCCAAGGTCGCCTAGCGACCTACGAGCAGTACTTC
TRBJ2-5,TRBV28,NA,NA,CAGAGGRNQETQYF,TGTGCCGGGGCCGGAGGACGAAATCAAGAGACCCAGTACTTC
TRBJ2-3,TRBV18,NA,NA,CASSRGPLDADTQYF,TGTGCCAGCTCACGTGGACCCCTAGACGCAGATACGCAGTATTTT
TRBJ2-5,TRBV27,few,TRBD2,CASSLTSGTQETQYF,TGTGCCAGCAGTTTGACTAGCGGGACACAAGAGACCCAGTACTTC
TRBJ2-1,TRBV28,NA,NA,CASSLWAESFEQFF,TGTGCCAGCAGTTTATGGGCCGAGTCTTTTGAGCAGTTCTTC
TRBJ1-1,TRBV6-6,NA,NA,CASSYDVLNTEAFF,TGTGCCAGCAGTTACGATGTATTGAACACTGAAGCTTTCTTT
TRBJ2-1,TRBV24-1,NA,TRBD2,CATSDPFSGSSYNEQFF,TGTGCCACCAGTGACCCTTTTAGCGGGAGCTCCTACAATGAGCAGTTCTTC
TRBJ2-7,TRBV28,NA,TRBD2,CASRGLARTYEQYF,TGTGCCAGCAGAGGACTAGCGAGAACCTACGAGCAGTACTTC
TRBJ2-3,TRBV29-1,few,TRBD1,CSVERDRQDTQYF,TGCAGCGTTGAAAGGGACAGGCAAGATACGCAGTATTTT
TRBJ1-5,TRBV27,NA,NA,CASRGGNRPQHF,TGTGCCAGCCGGGGCGGCAATCGGCCCCAGCATTTT
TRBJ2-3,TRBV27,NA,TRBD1,CASSLWGRDRDTDTQYF,TGTGCCAGCAGTTTATGGGGGCGGGACAGGGACACAGATACGCAGTATTTT
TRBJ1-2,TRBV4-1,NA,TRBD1,CASRAPRQGDGYTF,TGCGCCAGCAGGGCGCCGAGACAGGGGGATGGCTACACCTTC
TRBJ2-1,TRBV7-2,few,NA,CASNPGGSPQRRHNEQFF,TGTGCCAGCAACCCCGGGGGAAGCCCCCAAAGAAGACACAATGAGCAGTTCTTC
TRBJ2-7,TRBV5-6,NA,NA,CASSRYRERSSYEQYF,TGTGCCAGCAGCCGCTACAGGGAACGGAGCTCCTACGAGCAGTACTTC
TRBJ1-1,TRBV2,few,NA,CASTEDRLYTEAFF,TGTGCCAGCACCGAGGACAGACTTTACACTGAAGCTTTCTTT
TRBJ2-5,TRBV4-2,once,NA,CASSQEGGDNEQYF,TGTGCCAGCAGCCAAGAGGGTGGGGACAATGAGCAGTACTTC
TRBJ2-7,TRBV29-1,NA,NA,CSVGSRAGGEQYF,TGCAGCGTTGGAAGCAGGGCTGGGGGAGAGCAGTACTTC
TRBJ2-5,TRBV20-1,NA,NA,CSAPERFQETQYF,TGCAGTGCACCCGAACGGTTCCAAGAGACCCAGTACTTC
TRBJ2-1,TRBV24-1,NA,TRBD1,CATSDSGTGNEQFF,TGTGCCACCAGTGATTCCGGGACAGGCAATGAGCAGTTCTTC
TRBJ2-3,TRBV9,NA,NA,CATAITPGTTDAQYF,TGTGCCACCGCGATCACTCCGGGGACCACAGATGCGCAGTATTTT
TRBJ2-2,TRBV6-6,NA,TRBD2,CASSSGLAGGPIGELFF,TGTGCCAGCAGTTCGGGACTAGCGGGAGGGCCTATCGGGGAGCTGTTTTTT
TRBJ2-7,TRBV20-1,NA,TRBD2,CSALRGSGSSEQYF,TGCAGTGCCCTCCGGGGGAGCGGGAGTTCCGAGCAGTACTTC
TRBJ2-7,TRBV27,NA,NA,CASSLSTANKEQYF,TGTGCCAGCAGTTTATCAACTGCGAACAAGGAGCAGTACTTC
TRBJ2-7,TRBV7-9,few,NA,CASSLVPAGAEEQYF,TGTGCCAGCAGCTTAGTCCCGGCAGGGGCCGAAGAGCAGTACTTC
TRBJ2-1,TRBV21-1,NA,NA,CASSKESASGGVNEQFF,TGTGCCAGCAGCAAAGAGTCGGCTAGCGGGGGGGTTAATGAGCAGTTCTTC
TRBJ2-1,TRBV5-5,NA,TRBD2,CASSPLAGEGNEPFF,TGTGCCAGCAGCCCACTAGCGGGAGAGGGTAATGAGCCGTTCTTC